This TCR beta chain was profiled in a study of CD8 T cells in ankylosing spondylitis. Study results and caveats: Apparently characteristic of ankylosing spondylitis blood was a TCR beta motif (roughly 8 highly homologous variants).

A single record per CDR3 protein comes from TCRdb applying MiXCR to the 5' RACE reads. The repertoire holds fewer than 500,000 distinct CDR3 sequences, with about 24% as singletons. Concerning this clonotype: Its target is not known.

CDR3 length: 13 residues. V lost 1 base to trimming and J lost 10 bases, with 12 bases between them. Germline values: CDR1 SGHDT, CDR2 YYEEEE. The source of this sequence is a male donor with ankylosing spondylitis. The V and J genes are TRBV5-6 and TRBJ2-1; D is uncertain. Sequencing was carried out using blood, either unsorted or a sorted T cell fraction (not recorded which). As DNA, the CDR3 is TGTGCCAGCAGCTTGCCGGGCCTTAAAGAGCAGTTCTTC. This translates into CASSLPGLKEQFF.